This T cell receptor beta chain was sequenced during a study of cytomegalovirus exposure and HLA in healthy donors. For this clone: The target antigen is unknown.

Whole-study findings and limits: Through in vitro validation, three CMV-associated chains were shown to be specific for CMV antigens. TCR beta chain V- and J-gene trimming was linked, in a later analysis, to a missense variant in DCLRE1C. Follow-up analysis found HLA locus-dependent TCR association rates, highest for DRB1 and lowest for HLA-C.

The PCR was carried out with 60 Vbeta primers and 13 Jbeta primers. Method: immunoSEQ multiplex PCR; TCRdb's copy keeps in-frame clones and lacks some. The sample includes around 76,000 clones. Sample: PBMCs. The sequence derives from a boy between 10 and 17 years old in good health and CMV-seronegative.

CDR3: CASSLGARNPYEQYF. The CDR3 DNA is TGTGCCAGCAGCTTAGGGGCGAGAAACCCCTACGAGCAGTACTTC. J is TRBJ2-7 and V is TRBV11-2; D is undetermined. Germline CDR1 SGHAT, CDR2 FQNNGV. This CDR3 contains 15 residues. The V end was cut by 1 base, the J end by 2 bases, with 12 bases between.